This T cell receptor beta chain was captured by sequencing in a study of technical replicates of blood from a handful of donors. The CDR3 loop spans 13 amino acids. The trim removed 3 bases at V and 6 bases at J, leaving 4 bases unmatched. Per germline, CDR1 SQVTM and CDR2 ANQGSEA. The data were produced by immunoSEQ multiplex PCR, yet TCRdb's version contains in-frame clones alone and is incomplete. The sample has 66,000 or so clones; approximately 90% are singletons. The source is a human donor in good health. Some clones in this sample may be carry-over from other donors' samples. Sequenced material: PBMCs. The rearrangement joins TRBV29-1 to TRBJ2-1; 8 nucleotides match TRBD2. The CDR3: CSVEVAGRNEQFF. The DNA of the CDR3 is TGCAGCGTTGAGGTAGCGGGACGCAATGAGCAGTTCTTC.